A selection of T cell receptor beta chains follows, all from one sample in a study of cytomegalovirus exposure and HLA in healthy donors. The repertoire was sequenced with immunoSEQ multiplex PCR; TCRdb's copy has only in-frame clones and lacks some. This table has under 200,000 clones, 75% to 85% appearing once. Input material: PBMCs. All receptors derive from a female donor in good health and CMV-seronegative. Both conserved end residues are part of each CDR3. Each record gives: J gene, V gene, CDR3 protein.

j_gene: TRBJ1-2; v_gene: TRBV6-1; CDR3aa: CASSDWGPGGYTF
j_gene: TRBJ2-5; v_gene: TRBV5-4; CDR3aa: CASSLPGLGGETQYF
j_gene: TRBJ2-5; v_gene: TRBV28; CDR3aa: CASSLEQDRQETQYF
j_gene: TRBJ1-3; v_gene: TRBV28; CDR3aa: CASSRAGGEDF
j_gene: TRBJ1-1; v_gene: TRBV6-5; CDR3aa: CASSSTDNLNTEAFF
j_gene: TRBJ2-7; v_gene: TRBV27; CDR3aa: CASSLTLLNEQYF
j_gene: TRBJ1-1; v_gene: TRBV28; CDR3aa: CASSPLQGGMNTEAFF
j_gene: TRBJ2-1; v_gene: TRBV10-3; CDR3aa: CAISGGTGDNEQFF
j_gene: TRBJ1-2; v_gene: TRBV28; CDR3aa: CASSQQGPGRGNYGYTF
j_gene: TRBJ1-1; v_gene: TRBV19; CDR3aa: CASSISVGVLNTEAFF
j_gene: TRBJ1-3; v_gene: TRBV4-2; CDR3aa: CASSQDSSSGNTIYF
j_gene: TRBJ1-1; v_gene: TRBV4-1; CDR3aa: CASSPSWRVMNTEAFF
j_gene: TRBJ2-1; v_gene: TRBV30; CDR3aa: CAWTTSHVEQFF
j_gene: TRBJ2-5; v_gene: TRBV25-1; CDR3aa: CASSDPPGAQYF
j_gene: TRBJ1-2; v_gene: TRBV30; CDR3aa: CAWGQGARVGYTF
j_gene: TRBJ1-1; v_gene: TRBV7-3; CDR3aa: CASSQTGNTEAFF
j_gene: TRBJ2-2; v_gene: TRBV28; CDR3aa: CASSLPEQVGGSSTGELFF
j_gene: TRBJ1-1; v_gene: TRBV7-2; CDR3aa: CASSLFIGQGAGEAFF
j_gene: TRBJ2-7; v_gene: TRBV5-8; CDR3aa: CASSRRVSEQYF
j_gene: TRBJ2-1; v_gene: TRBV11-2; CDR3aa: CASGTRTADEQFF
j_gene: TRBJ2-6; v_gene: TRBV27; CDR3aa: CASSLRGAGANGLTF
j_gene: TRBJ1-4; v_gene: TRBV7-2; CDR3aa: CASSSETGGKLFF
j_gene: TRBJ1-1; v_gene: TRBV28; CDR3aa: CASSPTDLGGAFF
j_gene: TRBJ2-4; v_gene: TRBV29-1; CDR3aa: CSARWSKNIQYF
j_gene: TRBJ2-7; v_gene: TRBV7-3; CDR3aa: CASSLTGQGWKDEQYF
j_gene: TRBJ1-5; v_gene: TRBV28; CDR3aa: CATMGQGTRPQHF
j_gene: TRBJ2-1; v_gene: TRBV6-5; CDR3aa: CASSPGGYNEQFF
j_gene: TRBJ1-2; v_gene: TRBV5-1; CDR3aa: CASSLEGGQARGYTF
j_gene: TRBJ1-1; v_gene: TRBV7-3; CDR3aa: CASSFGGVTEAFF
j_gene: TRBJ1-4; v_gene: TRBV10-3; CDR3aa: CATAGGVREKLFF
j_gene: TRBJ2-2; v_gene: TRBV11-2; CDR3aa: CASSLDQRGSGRIGELFF
j_gene: TRBJ2-1; v_gene: TRBV2; CDR3aa: CARERTSGTSGGFNNEQFF
j_gene: TRBJ2-4; v_gene: TRBV4-2; CDR3aa: CASSQGQGGDIQYF
j_gene: TRBJ2-5; v_gene: TRBV4-2; CDR3aa: CASSQGGLARETQYF
j_gene: TRBJ1-1; v_gene: TRBV7-7; CDR3aa: CASSQDWGGEAFF
j_gene: TRBJ1-2; v_gene: TRBV28; CDR3aa: CASSSTDSYGYTF
j_gene: TRBJ1-2; v_gene: TRBV27; CDR3aa: CASSLTGQESYGYTF
j_gene: TRBJ2-1; v_gene: TRBV28; CDR3aa: CASSFLRQDPNSYNEQFF
j_gene: TRBJ2-7; v_gene: TRBV11-1; CDR3aa: CASSLGQVLNEQYF
j_gene: TRBJ2-5; v_gene: TRBV19; CDR3aa: CASSMGTGIRETQYF
j_gene: TRBJ1-2; v_gene: TRBV7-2; CDR3aa: CASSLRQVDFYGYTF
j_gene: TRBJ2-1; v_gene: TRBV6-4; CDR3aa: CASSESSGKGDEQFF
j_gene: TRBJ1-1; v_gene: TRBV6-5; CDR3aa: CASSEEAAAF
j_gene: TRBJ1-1; v_gene: TRBV11-2; CDR3aa: CASSMTGSATEAFF
j_gene: TRBJ2-3; v_gene: TRBV10-3; CDR3aa: CAISESGTSPADTQYF
j_gene: -; v_gene: TRBV28; CDR3aa: CASSWGSRTGPEQYF
j_gene: TRBJ2-7; v_gene: TRBV5-1; CDR3aa: CASSTMSGNEQYF
j_gene: TRBJ2-7; v_gene: TRBV11-1; CDR3aa: CASSSGTASYEQYF
j_gene: -; v_gene: TRBV28; CDR3aa: CASSLSPSGSYYEQYF
j_gene: TRBJ1-1; v_gene: TRBV18; CDR3aa: CASSPQQGGTEAFF